What follows describes a single TCR beta chain. Antigen unknown. The record originates from a study of blood T cells in healthy people across ages. Study-wide results and caveats: Naive and antigen-experienced cells could not be conclusively compared, given unsorted PBMCs. Older age went with lower TCR beta diversity per million T cells, in a roughly linear way. Strong correlation linked observed beta diversity and percent naive T cells.

Together with a sample-barcoded 5' primer, a J-beta primer mix was included in a second PCR lasting about 6 to 11 cycles. TCRdb re-called the 5' RACE reads with MiXCR, one entry per CDR3 protein. The sample consists of roughly 1,800,000 distinct CDR3 sequences, 40% to 55% of them appearing once. Each donor had 7.5 to 10 milliliters of peripheral blood drawn. Sequencing was carried out using blood. This sequence was found in a middle-aged woman in good health.

CDR3 residues: CASSQVDSLVDTQYF. CDR3 coding DNA: TGTGCCAGCAGCCAAGTGGACTCCCTGGTGGATACGCAGTATTTT. V is TRBV4-2 and J is TRBJ2-3; a weak D match, TRBD2 (5 bases). The V and J ends lost 1 base and 6 bases respectively, with 14 bases between them. The CDR3 contains 15 residues. Germline CDR1 LGHNA, CDR2 YNFKEQ.